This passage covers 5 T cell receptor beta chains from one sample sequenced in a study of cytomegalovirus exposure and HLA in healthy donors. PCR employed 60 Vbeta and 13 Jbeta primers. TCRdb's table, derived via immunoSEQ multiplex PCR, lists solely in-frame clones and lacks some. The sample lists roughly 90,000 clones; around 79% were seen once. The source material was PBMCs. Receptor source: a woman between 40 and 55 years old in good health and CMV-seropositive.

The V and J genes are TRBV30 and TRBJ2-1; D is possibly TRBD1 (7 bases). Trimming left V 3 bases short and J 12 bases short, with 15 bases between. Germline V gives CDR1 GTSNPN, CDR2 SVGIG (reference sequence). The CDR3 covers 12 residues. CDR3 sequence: CAWSPGGTAQFF. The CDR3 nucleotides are TGTGCCTGGAGCCCAGGCGGGACAGCGCAGTTCTTC.

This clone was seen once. The DNA of the CDR3 is TGTGCCAGCGCGTCAGGGGGATTACAAGAGACCCAGTACTTC. This gives the protein CASASGGLQETQYF. The V call is TRBV2, the J call TRBJ2-5; 7 bases match TRBD1. Germline V lookup: CDR1 SNHLY, CDR2 FYNNEI. Unmatched junction bases numbered 8, after V lost 8 bases and J lost 2 bases. This CDR3 comprises 14 residues.

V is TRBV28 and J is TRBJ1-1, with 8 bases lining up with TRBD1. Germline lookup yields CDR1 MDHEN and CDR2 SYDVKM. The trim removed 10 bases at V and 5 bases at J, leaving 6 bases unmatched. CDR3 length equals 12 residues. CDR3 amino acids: CATQTGETEAFF. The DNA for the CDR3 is TGTGCCACACAGACAGGGGAGACTGAAGCTTTCTTT.

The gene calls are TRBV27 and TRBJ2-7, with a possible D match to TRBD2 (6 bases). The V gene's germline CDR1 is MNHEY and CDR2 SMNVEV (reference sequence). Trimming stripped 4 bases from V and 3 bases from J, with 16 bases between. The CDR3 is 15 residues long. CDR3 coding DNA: TGTGCCAGCAGTTCAACGGGACTCTCGAACTACGAGCAGTACTTC. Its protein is CASSSTGLSNYEQYF.

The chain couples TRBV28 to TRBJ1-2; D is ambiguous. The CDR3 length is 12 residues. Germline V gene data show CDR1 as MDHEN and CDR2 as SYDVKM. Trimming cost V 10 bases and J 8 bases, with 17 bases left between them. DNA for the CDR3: TGTGCCACCAGCAGAATCGCTAGCGGCTACACCTTC. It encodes CATSRIASGYTF.